This T cell receptor (beta chain) appears in the sequencing data of a study of blood T cell repertoires in COVID-19. Study in general: There were acute and convalescent COVID-19 samples, and they came from the United States, Italy and Spain.

V trimming: 8 bases; J trimming: 5 bases; junction bases outside the gene matches: 13. The CDR3 consists of 15 residues. Per the germline V gene, CDR1 is SGHAT and CDR2 is FQNNGV. This clone was found once. Everyone who took part was 18 to 89 years old, and they came from 24 US areas. Source study methods: Cell counts per sample came from amplifying reference gene primers. The method was immunoSEQ multiplex PCR; TCRdb's version includes in-frame clones alone and lacks a portion of them. V, J and clone size derive from that table, while D and trimming were established from the DNA sequence. The table records around 300,000 clones, 88% of them present only once.

The TCR comes from a woman in her fifties or sixties who had recovered from COVID-19. The sequencing input was PBMCs or T cells enriched from blood (not recorded which). The chain carries TRBV11-2 and TRBJ2-5, with 8 bases identical to TRBD2. CDR3 sequence: CASLLSGDPGETQYF. The CDR3 nucleotides read TGTGCCAGCCTCCTTAGCGGGGACCCAGGGGAGACCCAGTACTTC.